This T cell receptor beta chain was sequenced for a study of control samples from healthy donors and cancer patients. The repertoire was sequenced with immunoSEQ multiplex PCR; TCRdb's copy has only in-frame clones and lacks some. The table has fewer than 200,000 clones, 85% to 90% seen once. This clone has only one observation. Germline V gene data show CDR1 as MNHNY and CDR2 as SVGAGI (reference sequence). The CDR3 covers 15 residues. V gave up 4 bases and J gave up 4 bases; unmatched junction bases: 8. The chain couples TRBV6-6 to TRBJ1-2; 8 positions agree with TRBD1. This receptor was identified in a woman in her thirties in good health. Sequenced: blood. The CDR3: CASSSVRGPVYGYTF. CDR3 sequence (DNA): TGTGCCAGCAGTTCCGTCAGGGGGCCAGTCTATGGCTACACCTTC.